This T cell receptor beta chain emerged from a study of T-cell reconstitution after alpha-beta-depleted transplantation in children. Unique molecular identifiers were incorporated when the TCRbeta library was constructed. TCRdb re-called the PCR reads through MiXCR, storing one row per CDR3 protein. The table shows fewer than 150,000 distinct CDR3 sequences, with 9.5% to 10% occurring only once. The receptor comes from a girl under three years old who had a stem cell transplant for combined immunodeficiency, so the T cells may come from the graft donor. Source: PBMCs, mostly from graft donor cells, taken 180 days after TCRalphabeta/CD19-depleted stem cell transplant.

Written as DNA, the CDR3 is TGTGCCTGGAGTGTAGGGGGCGCCGAGCAGTTCTTC. Its translation is CAWSVGGAEQFF. This rearrangement joins TRBV30 to TRBJ2-1; TRBD1 matches 7 bases. There are 12 residues in the CDR3. With 0 bases clipped from V and 10 bases from J, the junction kept 3 bases outside the gene matches. The V gene's germline CDR1 is GTSNPN and CDR2 SVGIG (reference sequence). Filled out from reference TRBV30 and TRBJ2-1, the complete variable domain reads SQTIHQWPATLVQPVGSPLSLECTVEGTSNPNLYWYRQAAGRGLQLLFYSVGIGQISSEVPQNLSASRPQDRQFILSSKKLLLSDSGFYLCAWSVGGAEQFFGPGTRLTVL.